This T cell receptor beta chain came from a study of PD-1 blockade in classical Hodgkin lymphoma. As for time point: cycle 4 day 1 (C4D1), after about 6 weeks of nivolumab. Relapse after autologous stem cell transplantation occurred in every patient, and brentuximab vedotin exposure varied. The authors purified CD4+ T cells from thawed PBMCs by magnetic negative selection. This CDR3 comprises 17 residues. V was clipped by 5 bases and J by 3 bases, with 23 bases between them. From germline, CDR1 is MNHEY and CDR2 SMNVEV (reference sequence). Only in-frame clones appear in the TCRdb table, and some are missing; sequencing was by immunoSEQ multiplex PCR. In the table there are under 30,000 clones, 70% to 90% of which are singletons.

The sequence was collected from a human donor with classical Hodgkin lymphoma. The chain carries TRBV27 and TRBJ2-7; D possibly corresponds to TRBD1 (8 bases). The sequences come from CD4+ T cells from blood, collected before the fourth cycle of nivolumab. The CDR3 region is CASSPLVGQGGGYEQYF. In DNA, the CDR3 is TGTGCCAGCAGTCCTCTAGTCGGACAGGGAGGGGGCTACGAGCAGTACTTC.